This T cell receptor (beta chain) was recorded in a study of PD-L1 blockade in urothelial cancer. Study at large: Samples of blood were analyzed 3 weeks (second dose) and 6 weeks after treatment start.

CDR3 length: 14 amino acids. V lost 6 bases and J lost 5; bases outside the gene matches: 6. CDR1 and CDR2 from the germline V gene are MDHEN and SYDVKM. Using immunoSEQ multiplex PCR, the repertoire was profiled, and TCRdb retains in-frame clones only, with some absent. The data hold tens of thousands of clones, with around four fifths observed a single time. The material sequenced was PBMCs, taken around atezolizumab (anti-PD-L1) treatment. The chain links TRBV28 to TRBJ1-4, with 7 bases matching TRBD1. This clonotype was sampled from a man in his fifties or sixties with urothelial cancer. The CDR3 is CASSLGQRNEKLFF. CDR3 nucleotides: TGTGCCAGCAGCCTGGGACAGAGGAATGAAAAACTGTTTTTT.